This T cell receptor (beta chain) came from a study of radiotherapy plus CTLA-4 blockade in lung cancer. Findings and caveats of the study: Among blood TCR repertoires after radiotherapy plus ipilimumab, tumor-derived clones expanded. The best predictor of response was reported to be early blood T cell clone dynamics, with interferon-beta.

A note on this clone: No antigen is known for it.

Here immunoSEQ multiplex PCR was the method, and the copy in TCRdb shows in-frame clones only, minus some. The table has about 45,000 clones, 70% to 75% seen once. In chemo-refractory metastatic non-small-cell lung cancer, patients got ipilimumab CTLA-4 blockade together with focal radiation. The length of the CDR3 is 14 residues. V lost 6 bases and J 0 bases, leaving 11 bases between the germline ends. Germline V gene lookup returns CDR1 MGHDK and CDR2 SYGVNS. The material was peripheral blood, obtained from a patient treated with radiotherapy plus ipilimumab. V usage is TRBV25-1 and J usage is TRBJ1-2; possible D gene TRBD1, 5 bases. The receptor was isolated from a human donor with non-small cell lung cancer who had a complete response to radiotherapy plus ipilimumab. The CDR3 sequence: CASRGLLANYGYTF. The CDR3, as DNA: TGTGCCAGCAGGGGGCTTCTAGCTAACTATGGCTACACCTTC.